These T cell receptor beta chains were read from a single sample in a study of cytomegalovirus exposure and HLA in healthy donors. TCRdb keeps only in-frame clones here, not all; method: immunoSEQ multiplex PCR. The sample contains 130,000 to 150,000 clones, roughly 89% of which appear only once. Sequencing used PBMCs. These receptors were obtained from a woman under 30 in good health and CMV-seropositive. The CDR3 runs from the conserved cysteine through the conserved F or W. D genes are given only for firm matches.

cdr3_aa j_call d_call v_call
CASSPIAGGLSYEQYF TRBJ2-7 TRBD2 TRBV7-8
CASSAGTSEPGELFF TRBJ2-2 TRBD2 TRBV9
CAWRNGQENTEAFF TRBJ1-1 TRBD1 TRBV30
CASKIGSSYNEQFF TRBJ2-1 NA TRBV2
CASSLGRLGQNTGELFF TRBJ2-2 NA TRBV7-9
CASSEGLALHLYEQYF TRBJ2-7 TRBD2 TRBV2
CASSIYFSYGNEQFF TRBJ2-1 NA TRBV2
CASSQGSGANEKLFF TRBJ1-4 NA TRBV5-1
CASSLTGGSGANVLTF TRBJ2-6 TRBD1 TRBV5-6
CASSVGPKRELFF TRBJ2-2 NA TRBV9
CASSQDLVVREGETQYF TRBJ2-5 TRBD2 TRBV4-1
CASSQELADYNEQFF TRBJ2-1 TRBD2 TRBV4-2
CASSGTGVSEAFF TRBJ1-1 TRBD1 TRBV6-1
CASSQGRGSDEQYF TRBJ2-7 NA TRBV4-3
CASSPGQGSGELFF TRBJ2-2 NA TRBV7-2
CASSTEQGIVGTGELFF TRBJ2-2 NA TRBV11-2
CASSLDRGEQYF TRBJ2-7 NA TRBV7-2
CASSLAGTANQPQHF TRBJ1-5 TRBD1 TRBV7-2
CAINGIRVTIYF TRBJ1-3 NA TRBV10-3
CANTSTGEGWNTEAFF TRBJ1-1 NA TRBV7-9
CASSLGRGSNGYTF TRBJ1-2 TRBD1 TRBV7-2
CASTLSGPAGTGELFF TRBJ2-2 NA TRBV7-2
CASMVTSPEYNEQFF TRBJ2-1 TRBD2 TRBV6-1
CASSLEGQENTEAFF TRBJ1-1 TRBD1 TRBV11-3
CSAREGGKQYF TRBJ2-7 NA TRBV20-1
CASSIQGRLSYNEQFF TRBJ2-1 NA TRBV7-2
CASSEGEGNEQFF TRBJ2-1 TRBD2 TRBV2
CAWSGQGNQPQHF TRBJ1-5 NA TRBV30
CASSLREPPYEQYF TRBJ2-7 NA TRBV27
CASSQVIAGVVTDTQYF TRBJ2-3 TRBD2 TRBV4-1
CAISVETNTEAFF TRBJ1-1 NA TRBV10-3
CAWSVGGADTQYF TRBJ2-3 TRBD1 TRBV30
CASSQRKLGTSDSYEQYF TRBJ2-7 TRBD2 TRBV4-1
CASSEGLAGAIEETQYF TRBJ2-5 TRBD2 TRBV25-1
CASRPIPGQGLDGYTF TRBJ1-2 TRBD1 TRBV28
CASSPQVFWQEAFF TRBJ1-1 NA TRBV18
CASSLSQGHFYEQYF TRBJ2-7 TRBD1 TRBV27
CASSSSGQGYYEQYF TRBJ2-7 TRBD1 TRBV7-2
CASSVLRASGASSYEQYF TRBJ2-7 TRBD2 TRBV6-1
CASRRDSSVPGEAFF TRBJ1-1 TRBD1 TRBV2
CASSAGQVHGYTF TRBJ1-2 TRBD1 TRBV9
CASSLDRDNGYTF TRBJ1-2 TRBD1 TRBV2
CASSPQGGSEAFF TRBJ1-1 TRBD1 TRBV9
CAISAGPRQGFSGELFF TRBJ2-2 TRBD1 TRBV10-3
CASSREQGNTEAFF TRBJ1-1 NA TRBV4-1
CASSTGGTQETQYF TRBJ2-5 TRBD2 TRBV19
CASSVGGDNQPQHF TRBJ1-5 NA TRBV9
CASSYVGQGDEAFF TRBJ1-1 TRBD1 TRBV6-5
CAWRARDEQYF TRBJ2-7 NA TRBV30
CASSSYMGTINEQFF TRBJ2-1 NA TRBV5-8
CASSEFGRGQFF TRBJ2-1 NA TRBV25-1
CASSLTGGQYNEQFF TRBJ2-1 TRBD1 TRBV5-1